The 29 T cell receptor beta chains in this list originate from one sample, sequenced in a study of identical twins. TCRdb used MiXCR to reprocess the 5' RACE reads, holding one entry per CDR3 protein. Among around 230,000 distinct CDR3 sequences, around 10% were seen once, and the ten largest hold 4.5% to 5.5%. The sequencing input was memory (CD45RO+) T cells sorted from blood. The receptors come from a woman under 30 in good health.

This chain's CDR3 is CASSFPTSGRGNEQFF. Here the CDR3 DNA reads TGTGCCAGCAGTTTTCCTACTAGCGGGAGAGGGAATGAGCAGTTCTTC. V gene TRBV12-3 or TRBV12-4 combines with J gene TRBJ2-1; 11 nucleotides line up with TRBD2. There are 16 residues in the CDR3. V trimming: 3 bases; J trimming: 7 bases; junction bases outside the gene matches: 8.

This clonotype was counted ten times or more. The V gene is TRBV2, the J gene TRBJ2-3; D might be TRBD1 (6 bases). V was shortened by 6 bases and J by 5 bases, with 12 bases between the two germline ends. From germline, CDR1 is SNHLY and CDR2 FYNNEI. The CDR3 extends over 13 amino acids. CDR3 sequence reads: CASRWTAGDTQYF. CDR3 DNA: TGTGCCAGCAGATGGACAGCCGGAGATACGCAGTATTTT.

This clonotype was seen many times. The chain links TRBV12-3 or TRBV12-4 to TRBJ1-5; 7 nucleotides align to TRBD1. This CDR3 is built from 13 residues. V dropped 8 bases and J dropped 0; count of bases not matched to a gene: 1. In nucleotides, the CDR3 is TGTGCCAGCGGGACAGCTAGCAATCAGCCCCAGCATTTT. Its translation: CASGTASNQPQHF.

The gene calls are TRBV6-2 or TRBV6-3 and TRBJ2-2; D gene unclear. The V end lost 6 bases, the J end lost 7 bases, and 12 bases lay between the germline ends. Germline V gene data show CDR1 as MNHEY and CDR2 as SVGEGT. This CDR3 is built from 13 residues. The CDR3 coding sequence is TGTGCCAGCAGCCCCCGCAGGAGCGGGGAGCTGTTTTTT. It specifies CASSPRRSGELFF.

This clonotype was seen a handful of times. The chain couples TRBV7-2 to TRBJ2-1; 14 bases are a match to TRBD2. After removal of 5 bases from V and 7 bases from J, the junction contained 7 bases not matched to a gene. This CDR3 has 16 amino acids. Germline V gene sequence: CDR1 SGHTA, CDR2 FQGNSA. The CDR3 here is CASSLSTSGRVNEQFF. The CDR3 DNA reads as TGTGCCAGCAGCCTTTCGACTAGCGGGAGGGTAAATGAGCAGTTCTTC.

The chain employs TRBV12-3 or TRBV12-4 and TRBJ2-3, with D possibly matching TRBD1 (5 bases). Trimming shortened V by 6 bases and J by 3 bases, and 19 bases separated the two germline ends. The CDR3 spans 16 residues. This CDR3 is CASSPHRQGFTDTQYF. The CDR3 nucleotides read TGTGCCAGCAGCCCCCATCGGCAGGGATTTACAGATACGCAGTATTTT.

V is TRBV5-1 and J is TRBJ1-6; D is unclear. Trimming stripped 1 base from V and 7 bases from J, with 12 bases between. The length of the CDR3 is 15 residues. Germline CDR1 SGHRS, CDR2 YFSETQ. This chain's CDR3 is CASSLQDGSNSPLHF. CDR3 in DNA: TGCGCCAGCAGCTTGCAAGACGGGAGCAATTCACCCCTCCACTTT.

This clonotype was recorded a few times. The J gene is TRBJ2-7, the V gene TRBV18; TRBD2 aligns across 8 bases. Germline V gene lookup returns CDR1 KGHSH and CDR2 LQKENI. The CDR3 contains 14 residues. The V and J ends lost 6 bases and 5 bases, in that order; junction bases with no gene match: 9. The CDR3 sequence is CASSLSAGGNEQYF. CDR3 nucleotides: TGTGCCAGCTCTCTCTCGGCGGGAGGCAACGAGCAGTACTTC.

The chain recombines TRBV4-3 with TRBJ2-1; tentatively, D is TRBD2 (7 bases). The V gene's germline CDR1 is LGHNA and CDR2 YSLEER. Trimming stripped 1 base from V and 2 bases from J, with 24 bases between. The CDR3 length is 20 residues. The CDR3: CASSQGSVPPWGGPYNEQFF. CDR3 sequence (DNA): TGCGCCAGCAGCCAAGGGTCGGTTCCCCCTTGGGGGGGGCCCTACAATGAGCAGTTCTTC.

This clonotype was detected only a few times. CDR3 residues: CASSFSGGTGELFF. The CDR3 DNA sequence: TGTGCCAGCAGCTTTTCAGGGGGCACCGGGGAGCTGTTTTTT. This rearrangement joins TRBV7-2 to TRBJ2-2; TRBD1 matches at 7 bases. Germline V gene sequence: CDR1 SGHTA, CDR2 FQGNSA. The CDR3 has 14 amino acids. Trimming at V came to 3 bases and at J to 4 bases, leaving 2 bases not matched to a gene.

This chain uses TRBV12-5 with TRBJ2-2, with D perhaps being TRBD1 or TRBD2 (5 bases each). V dropped 6 bases and J dropped 5 bases, with 13 bases sitting between them. The CDR3 has 14 amino acids. CDR1 and CDR2 from the germline V gene are LGHNT and FRNRAP. The CDR3 sequence is CASGGRARTGELFF. The CDR3 coding sequence is TGTGCTAGTGGGGGACGGGCGAGGACCGGGGAGCTGTTTTTT. Based on the CDR3 plus reference TRBV12-5 and TRBJ2-2, the full variable domain is DARVTQTPRHKVTEMGQEVTMRCQPILGHNTVFWYRQTMMQGLELLAYFRNRAPLDDSGMPKDRFSAEMPDATLATLKIQPSEPRDSAVYFCASGGRARTGELFFGEGSRLTVL.

At least ten counts were recorded for this clonotype. V gene TRBV2 combines with J gene TRBJ2-2; D gene uncertain. The germline V gene has CDR1 SNHLY and CDR2 FYNNEI. The CDR3 runs 11 residues. Trimming cost V 6 bases and J 13 bases, with 12 bases left between them. CDR3 sequence (DNA): TGTGCCAGCAGACAACTTTTGGGGCTGTTTTTT. Its translation: CASRQLLGLFF. The full variable domain, its missing parts supplied by reference TRBV2 and TRBJ2-2, is EPEVTQTPSHQVTQMGQEVILRCVPISNHLYFYWYRQILGQKVEFLVSFYNNEISEKSEIFDDQFSVERPDGSNFTLKIRSTKLEDSAMYFCASRQLLGLFFGEGSRLTVL.

The chain employs TRBV2 and TRBJ1-1; a possible D gene is TRBD1 (6 bases). V lost 6 bases to trimming and J lost 4 bases, with 15 bases between them. Germline CDR1 is SNHLY and CDR2 is FYNNEI. The length of the CDR3 is 14 residues. The CDR3 is CASRARGGSTEAFF. CDR3 coding DNA: TGTGCCAGCAGAGCCAGGGGAGGTAGCACTGAAGCTTTCTTT.

This clonotype turned up a few times. V usage is TRBV20-1 and J usage is TRBJ1-2, with 12 bases that match TRBD1. V dropped 8 bases and J dropped 8; count of bases not matched to a gene: 3. The germline CDR1 and CDR2 sequences are DFQATT and SNEGSKA (reference sequence). The CDR3 is 11 amino acids. CDR3 nucleotides: TGCAGTAGCGGGACAGGGGGCGGCTACACCTTC. Protein product: CSSGTGGGYTF.

This clonotype was seen once. The rearrangement joins TRBV4-1 to TRBJ2-1; tentatively, D is TRBD1 (6 bases). Trimming took 5 bases from V and 3 from J, leaving 14 bases between them. CDR3 size: 15 residues. Germline V gene lookup returns CDR1 MGHRA and CDR2 YSYEKL. CDR3 DNA sequence: TGCGCCAGCAGCTCACGCGAACAGGGCTACAATGAGCAGTTCTTC. This encodes CASSSREQGYNEQFF.

The V and J genes are TRBV20-1 and TRBJ2-3; D tentatively fits TRBD1 or TRBD2 (6 bases each). CDR1 is DFQATT and CDR2 is SNEGSKA in the germline V gene (reference sequence). The CDR3 length is 15 residues. The germline V and J ends were trimmed by 3 bases and 4 bases, with 17 bases remaining between them. The CDR3 here is CSASVEGGLADTQYF. The CDR3 nucleotides are TGCAGTGCTAGTGTGGAGGGGGGTCTGGCAGATACGCAGTATTTT.

The CDR3: CASSPDTNYGYTF. The CDR3 DNA follows: TGCGCCAGCAGCCCCGACACTAACTATGGCTACACCTTC. V usage is TRBV5-1 and J usage is TRBJ1-2; D not certain. Trimming shortened V by 4 bases and J by 0 bases, and 7 bases separated the two germline ends. The CDR3 is made up of 13 amino acids. Germline assignment: CDR1 SGHRS and CDR2 YFSETQ.

V gene TRBV5-1 combines with J gene TRBJ2-3; D is unresolved. The V end lost 0 bases, the J end lost 6 bases, and 14 bases lay between the germline ends. CDR3 size: 15 residues. CDR1 and CDR2 (germline): SGHRS, YFSETQ. CDR3 sequence: CASSLDGRNGDTQYF. In nucleotides, the CDR3 is TGCGCCAGCAGCTTGGACGGTCGTAACGGCGATACGCAGTATTTT.

In regard to this clonotype: Germline is not matched at one junction end, which may reflect a read error. The chain links TRBV5-1 to TRBJ2-7; 7 bases fit TRBD1. The germline gives CDR1 SGHRS, CDR2 YFSETQ. The CDR3 loop spans 13 amino acids. The CDR3 coding sequence is TGCGTCAGCAGCCGAGACAGGGCGGACGAGCAGTACTTC. It is translated as CVSSRDRADEQYF.

This clonotype appeared a few times. The V call is TRBV3-1, the J call TRBJ1-3, with no clear D. V was trimmed by 6 bases and J by 2 bases, leaving 11 bases between them. Germline V lookup: CDR1 LGHDT, CDR2 YNNKEL (reference sequence). This CDR3 is built from 14 residues. The CDR3 DNA follows: TGTGCCAGCAGTCTTACATCGACTGGAAACACCATATATTTT. Residues: CASSLTSTGNTIYF.

This clonotype was seen many times. V and J are TRBV12-3 or TRBV12-4 and TRBJ1-1; 12 bases match TRBD1. Germline trimming cut 6 bases from V and 0 bases from J; bases unmatched to any gene: 2. The CDR3 loop spans 15 amino acids. DNA for the CDR3: TGTGCCAGCAGGGGACAGGGGGCGATGAACACTGAAGCTTTCTTT. This gives the protein CASRGQGAMNTEAFF.

This clonotype was seen only a few times. The rearrangement uses TRBV9 and TRBJ2-3, with D perhaps matching TRBD2 (6 bases). V lost 4 bases and J 0 bases, leaving 18 bases between the germline ends. Per the germline V gene, CDR1 is SGDLS and CDR2 is YYNGEE. The CDR3 is made up of 17 amino acids. The CDR3 DNA reads as TGTGCCAGCAGCCTCGACCCGGGACTCGTCAGCACAGATACGCAGTATTTT. Amino acids: CASSLDPGLVSTDTQYF.

This clonotype showed up many times. V usage is TRBV2 and J usage is TRBJ2-3; D call uncertain. The CDR3 runs to 12 residues. Trimming removed 1 base from V and 6 bases from J, with 5 bases in between. Looked up from germline, CDR1 is SNHLY and CDR2 is FYNNEI. The CDR3 reads CASSEGRDTQYF. The CDR3, as DNA: TGTGCCAGCAGTGAAGGCCGGGATACGCAGTATTTT.

This clonotype was seen many times. The chain is built from TRBV5-6 and TRBJ2-3; a possible D gene is TRBD2 (5 bases). The V and J ends lost 0 bases and 11 bases respectively, with 7 bases between them. This CDR3 is 11 amino acids long. The germline V gene has CDR1 SGHDT and CDR2 YYEEEE. CDR3 in amino acids: CASSLDRGQYF. The DNA for the CDR3 is TGTGCCAGCAGCTTGGATCGGGGGCAGTATTTT.

This chain connects TRBV7-3 to TRBJ2-5; TRBD1 agrees at 8 bases. After removal of 3 bases from V and 4 bases from J, the junction contained 7 bases not matched to a gene. Per the germline V gene, CDR1 is SGHTA and CDR2 is FQGTGA. CDR3 size: 15 residues. In DNA, the CDR3 is TGTGCCAGCAGCTTCGGCCAGGGGGCGGGAGAGACCCAGTACTTC. As protein: CASSFGQGAGETQYF.

This clonotype was seen ten or more times. The chain links TRBV12-3 or TRBV12-4 to TRBJ1-1, with D unresolved. This CDR3 comprises 12 residues. V lost 5 bases, J lost 2 bases, and 6 bases lay in between. The CDR3 nucleotides are TGTGCCAGCAGTCCTACAAACACTGAAGCTTTCTTT. It translates to CASSPTNTEAFF.

The chain employs TRBV20-1 and TRBJ1-5; 8 bases map to TRBD1. Per germline, CDR1 DFQATT and CDR2 SNEGSKA (reference sequence). The V gene end was trimmed by 6 bases and the J gene end by 2 bases; junction bases not matched to a gene: 6. This CDR3 is 14 amino acids long. The CDR3: CSAKKTGGNQPQHF. CDR3 DNA: TGCAGTGCGAAGAAGACAGGGGGCAATCAGCCCCAGCATTTT.

The table lists this clonotype with many counts. The CDR3, as DNA: TGTGCCAGCAGTCGAGCGGTAGGGGATGGGACGCAGTATTTT. Encoded protein: CASSRAVGDGTQYF. V and J are TRBV12-3 or TRBV12-4 and TRBJ2-3; D might be TRBD1 or TRBD2, each matching 5 bases. V was trimmed by 5 bases and J by 9 bases, leaving 18 bases between them. The length of the CDR3 is 14 residues.

This clonotype occurred many times. The chain combines TRBV12-3 or TRBV12-4 with TRBJ2-1, with D perhaps given as TRBD1 or TRBD2 (5 bases each). V was cut by 3 bases and J by 12 bases, with 12 bases left in between. This CDR3 contains 12 residues. The CDR3 region is CASSFGTQGQFF. DNA for the CDR3: TGTGCCAGCAGTTTTGGGACCCAGGGGCAGTTCTTC.